This T cell receptor (beta chain) was observed in a study of shared T cell receptors in the human thymus. Method: immunoSEQ multiplex PCR; TCRdb's copy keeps in-frame clones and lacks some. The data hold 550,000 to 800,000 clones, with approximately 85% observed a single time. This CDR3 region has 17 residues. The ends lost 5 bases at V and 7 bases at J; junction bases unmatched: 13. From germline, CDR1 is SGHTA and CDR2 FQGNSA. The same specimen was also included in a second study, on human thymus T cells. As reported in that work: Resections that were taken during corrective heart surgery supplied the thymus tissue. What appeared biased in thymic and blood repertoires was the usage of V and J genes.

Source material: thymocytes. The source of this sequence is a girl under three years old with a congenital heart defect. The chain couples TRBV7-2 to TRBJ1-6; 8 nucleotides line up with TRBD1. CDR3 nucleotide sequence: TGTGCCAGCAGCCCAGTTGGGACAGGAAATGAGAATTCACCCCTCCACTTT. This codes for CASSPVGTGNENSPLHF.